This T cell receptor (beta chain) was captured by sequencing in a study of shared clonotypes between healthy human individuals. The ends lost 6 bases at V and 14 bases at J; junction bases unmatched: 18. The CDR3 length is 14 residues. Positively selected for CCR7, the CD45RO-negative cells used as naive CD8 cells excluded terminally differentiated effector memory CD45RA+ cells. Only in-frame clones appear in the TCRdb table, and some are missing; sequencing was by immunoSEQ multiplex PCR. In the table there are about 820,000 clones, 85% to 95% of which are singletons. The chain recombines TRBV23-1 with TRBJ1-1; TRBD1 agrees at 7 bases. TRBV23-1 is labeled an ORF, and its function is uncertain. The TCR comes from a man aged 25 to 40 in good health. The sequencing sample was made of naive CD8+ T cells sorted from blood. The DNA for the CDR3 is TGCGCCAGCAGCCTTAACCTCAGGGGGACCAAAGTCTTCTTT. Protein product: CASSLNLRGTKVFF.